The sample holds a few counts of the clone carrying this T cell receptor beta chain. This record comes from a study of cytomegalovirus exposure and HLA in healthy donors. The overall study: HLA-typed donors contributed 80 million or so unique TCRs, which were held in an early data release.

The PCR employed 60 Vbeta primers together with 13 Jbeta primers. The table came from immunoSEQ multiplex PCR; TCRdb's copy has only in-frame clones and leaves some out. This sample has about 170,000 clones, with 55% to 65% found just once. Specimen: PBMCs. The sequence was collected from a man between 40 and 49 years old in good health and CMV-seronegative.

In DNA form, the CDR3 reads TGTGCCAGCAGCCTATCCAGGAGGCCCGCCTATGGCTACACCTTC. Translated, it gives CASSLSRRPAYGYTF. This sequence joins TRBV28 and TRBJ1-2; D uncertain. Germline values: CDR1 MDHEN, CDR2 SYDVKM. CDR3 size: 15 residues. V gave up 6 bases and J gave up 4 bases, with 18 bases separating them.